The 10 T cell receptor beta chains below come from one sample, sequenced in a study of blood T cell repertoires in COVID-19. Sequenced by immunoSEQ multiplex PCR; TCRdb stores in-frame clones only, minus some. The sample includes over 120,000 clones, 70% to 80% of them seen just once. Material for sequencing was peripheral blood. All receptors derive from a woman between 65 and 79 years old with COVID-19, enrolled during active disease.

This clone was seen only once. This sequence joins TRBV5-8 and TRBJ1-2, with D unresolved. The CDR3 consists of 10 residues. CDR1 SGHTS and CDR2 YDEGEE come from the germline V gene. The ends were cut back, 9 bases at V and 7 bases at J, with 10 bases in the middle. Here the CDR3 DNA reads TGTGCCAAGGACTTCTTTGGCTACACCTTC. Residues: CAKDFFGYTF.

This rearrangement joins TRBV19 to TRBJ1-2; TRBD1 aligns across 9 bases. The CDR3 spans 16 residues. CDR1 LNHDA and CDR2 SQIVND come from the germline V gene (reference sequence). J was trimmed by 4 bases and V by 6 bases; bases with no gene match: 12. In DNA, the CDR3 is TGTGCCAGTAGCAAAAAAGGACAGGGGCGAACCTATGGCTACACCTTC. It encodes CASSKKGQGRTYGYTF.

This clone was counted a few times. The V gene is TRBV19, the J gene TRBJ1-5, with 12 bases aligning to TRBD1. V lost 5 bases, J lost 6 bases, and 8 bases stayed unmatched. CDR3 size: 16 residues. Germline values: CDR1 LNHDA, CDR2 SQIVND (reference sequence). CDR3 protein: CASSATGQGAGQPQHF. CDR3 nucleotides: TGTGCCAGTAGTGCTACGGGACAGGGGGCTGGTCAGCCCCAGCATTTT.

The V call is TRBV6-1, the J call TRBJ1-5; TRBD1 might be the D (5 bases). The CDR3 extends over 14 amino acids. Germline values: CDR1 MNHNS, CDR2 SASEGT. V was trimmed by 3 bases and J by 4 bases, leaving 10 bases between them. CDR3 residues: CASSDRARNQPQHF. The CDR3 DNA follows: TGTGCCAGCAGTGACAGGGCTCGGAATCAGCCCCAGCATTTT.

This chain links TRBV4-2 with TRBJ2-5; D possibly corresponds to TRBD2 (6 bases). The V gene lost 0 bases and the J gene lost 2 bases, with 13 bases spanning the gap. The CDR3 totals 16 residues. Germline lookup yields CDR1 LGHNA and CDR2 YNFKEQ. CDR3 loop: CASSQDPSSGQETQYF. CDR3 DNA sequence: TGTGCCAGCAGCCAAGATCCAAGTAGCGGTCAAGAGACCCAGTACTTC.

The chain combines TRBV5-1 with TRBJ2-4; TRBD2 agrees at 10 bases. The length of the CDR3 is 16 residues. V shed 0 bases and J 5 bases; nucleotides not matched to a gene: 5. Germline V gives CDR1 SGHRS, CDR2 YFSETQ. Here the CDR3 reads CASSLATSGVENIQYF. In DNA, the CDR3 is TGCGCCAGCAGCTTGGCTACTAGCGGGGTGGAAAACATTCAGTACTTC.

This clone has only a few counts. V usage is TRBV27 and J usage is TRBJ1-1, with 8 positions matching TRBD1. The CDR3 covers 15 residues. Losses at the gene ends were 2 bases for V and 1 base for J; bases not matched to a gene: 3. CDR1 and CDR2 from the germline V gene are MNHEY and SMNVEV (reference sequence). The CDR3 spells CASSLSTGGNTEAFF. In DNA, the CDR3 is TGTGCCAGCAGTTTAAGTACAGGGGGGAACACTGAAGCTTTCTTT.

This clone has just a few counts. The chain recombines TRBV4-2 with TRBJ2-1; D unresolved. This CDR3 comprises 12 residues. CDR1 and CDR2 from the germline V gene are LGHNA and YNFKEQ. Trimming removed 5 bases at V and 2 bases at J, with 4 bases between. CDR3 in DNA: TGTGCCAGCAGCTCTCCCTACAATGAGCAGTTCTTC. As protein: CASSSPYNEQFF.

This chain links TRBV13 with TRBJ2-2; D is ambiguous. V lost 2 bases to trimming and J lost 6 bases, with 7 bases between them. The CDR3 loop spans 13 amino acids. CDR1 and CDR2 from the germline V gene are PRHDT and FYEKMQ (reference sequence). CDR3: CASSLRPAGELFF. The DNA of the CDR3 is TGTGCCAGCAGCTTACGTCCGGCCGGGGAGCTGTTTTTT.

This chain connects TRBV4-1 to TRBJ1-4, with 7 bases that match TRBD1. This CDR3 is built from 15 residues. V was pared by 4 bases and J by 8 bases, with 10 bases of the junction left unmatched. Germline values: CDR1 MGHRA, CDR2 YSYEKL. CDR3 bases: TGCGCCAGCAGCCCAGGACAGGCAGTTTCGGAAAAACTGTTTTTT. Translating it yields CASSPGQAVSEKLFF.